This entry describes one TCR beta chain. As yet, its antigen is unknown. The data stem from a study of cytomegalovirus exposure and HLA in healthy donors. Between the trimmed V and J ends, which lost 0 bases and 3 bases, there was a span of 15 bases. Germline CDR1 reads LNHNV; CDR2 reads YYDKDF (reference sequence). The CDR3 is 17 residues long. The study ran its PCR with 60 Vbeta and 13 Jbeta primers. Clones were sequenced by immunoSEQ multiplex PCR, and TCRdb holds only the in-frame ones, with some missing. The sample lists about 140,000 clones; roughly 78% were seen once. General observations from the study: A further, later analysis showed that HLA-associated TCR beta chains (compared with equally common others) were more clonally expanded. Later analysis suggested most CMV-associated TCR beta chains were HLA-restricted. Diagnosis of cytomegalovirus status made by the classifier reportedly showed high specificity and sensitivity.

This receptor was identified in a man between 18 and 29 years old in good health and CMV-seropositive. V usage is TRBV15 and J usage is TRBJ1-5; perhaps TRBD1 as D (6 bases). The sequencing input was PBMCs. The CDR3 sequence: CATSRDPWDNPNQPQHF. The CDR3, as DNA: TGTGCCACCAGCAGAGATCCATGGGACAACCCCAATCAGCCCCAGCATTTT.